Each of the 10 T cell receptor beta chains below was sequenced from the same sample in a study of beta chain features in type 1 diabetes. Sequencing targeted expressed TCRB transcripts, as all isolated RNA had been reverse transcribed. Profiled with immunoSEQ multiplex PCR; TCRdb holds only in-frame clones, not every one. The data show around 280,000 clones, about 15% seen once. General study results and limits: TCRB CDR3s were moderately but significantly shorter in Type 1 diabetes patients in all four CD4+ subsets.

The antigens for these receptors are not known. The sample comprised naive CD4+ T cells from blood. These receptors came from a man aged 18-30 years with type 1 diabetes.

This clone was seen a single time. The V gene is TRBV9, the J gene TRBJ1-3, with D possibly matching TRBD1 (6 bases). The germline V gene encodes CDR1 SGDLS and CDR2 YYNGEE. The CDR3 has 16 residues. Trimming shortened V by 2 bases and J by 0 bases, and 12 bases separated the two germline ends. This CDR3 is CASSVQQGHSGNTIYF. DNA for the CDR3: TGTGCCAGCAGCGTTCAGCAGGGACACTCTGGAAACACCATATATTTT.

The V and J genes are TRBV30 and TRBJ2-3; 9 bases line up with TRBD2. V lost 4 bases, J lost 2 bases, and 7 bases stayed unmatched. The CDR3 is made up of 15 amino acids. Germline V gene sequence: CDR1 GTSNPN, CDR2 SVGIG (reference sequence). In nucleotides, the CDR3 is TGTGCCTGGATGATCAGCGGGGGGCACACAGATACGCAGTATTTT. Amino acid sequence: CAWMISGGHTDTQYF.

The V and J genes are TRBV5-4 and TRBJ2-7; TRBD1 is a possible D gene (6 bases). Trimming took 4 bases from V and 2 from J, leaving 13 bases between them. This CDR3 region has 14 residues. From germline, CDR1 is SGHNT and CDR2 YYREEE (reference sequence). CDR3: CASSPRDKAYEQYF. CDR3 sequence (DNA): TGTGCCAGCAGCCCCCGGGACAAAGCCTACGAGCAGTACTTC.

J is TRBJ2-3 and V is TRBV10-3; 8 bases agree with TRBD1. The CDR3 runs to 15 residues. Germline V gene sequence: CDR1 ENHRY, CDR2 SYGVKD. Trimming at V came to 9 bases and at J to 2 bases, leaving 10 bases not matched to a gene. CDR3 sequence (DNA): TGTGCCATTACAGCACGGACAGGGAACACAGATACGCAGTATTTT. Translated, it gives CAITARTGNTDTQYF.

V gene TRBV19 combines with J gene TRBJ1-2; D is unclear. V was trimmed by 3 bases and J by 7 bases, leaving 12 bases between them. The CDR3 totals 13 residues. CDR1 and CDR2 from the germline V gene are LNHDA and SQIVND (reference sequence). The CDR3 region is CASSMQAVRGYTF. The CDR3 DNA reads TGTGCCAGTAGTATGCAGGCCGTCCGTGGCTACACCTTC.

This clone was recorded a few times. The V and J genes are TRBV7-2 and TRBJ2-5, with 8 bases fitting TRBD2. The V segment lost 2 bases and the J segment 3 bases; nucleotides outside the gene matches: 8. Germline V gene data show CDR1 as SGHTA and CDR2 as FQGNSA. This CDR3 has 16 residues. CDR3 nucleotides: TGTGCCAGCAGCTTACGCTTGGGTAGCGGGGAAGAGACCCAGTACTTC. This translates into CASSLRLGSGEETQYF.

This clone was seen more than once but under ten times. The chain is built from TRBV29-1 and TRBJ2-7; TRBD2 aligns across 7 bases. V was pared by 4 bases and J by 9 bases, with 9 bases of the junction left unmatched. The CDR3 consists of 12 residues. CDR1 and CDR2 (germline): SQVTM, ANQGSEA. The CDR3 region is CSVGQLGGRQYF. The CDR3 nucleotides read TGCAGCGTTGGACAGCTGGGAGGGCGGCAGTACTTC.

This clone showed up just a few times. The chain recombines TRBV10-3 with TRBJ2-3; 9 nucleotides match TRBD1. Germline loops: CDR1 ENHRY, CDR2 SYGVKD. The CDR3 totals 13 residues. V lost 6 bases and J lost 6; bases outside the gene matches: 4. The CDR3: CAIRTGGSDTQYF. CDR3 in DNA: TGTGCCATCAGGACAGGGGGGTCCGATACGCAGTATTTT.

This clone was seen more than once but under ten times. The chain combines TRBV30 with TRBJ2-5; D is perhaps TRBD1 (6 bases). V was cut by 0 bases and J by 7 bases, with 6 bases left in between. Looked up from germline, CDR1 is GTSNPN and CDR2 is SVGIG (reference sequence). The CDR3 totals 11 residues. This chain's CDR3 is CAWSVQGTQYF. Here the CDR3 DNA reads TGTGCCTGGAGTGTACAGGGGACCCAGTACTTC.

The chain is built from TRBV7-9 and TRBJ2-5; D might be TRBD1 (5 bases). Germline CDR1 SEHNR, CDR2 FQNEAQ (reference sequence). V gave up 4 bases and J gave up 2 bases, with 8 bases separating them. The CDR3 spans 13 residues. CDR3 DNA sequence: TGTGCCAGCAGCTGGACAATTCAAGAGACCCAGTACTTC. Translating it yields CASSWTIQETQYF.